The 14 T cell receptor beta chains given below trace back to one sample, sequenced in a study of identical twins. Via MiXCR, TCRdb re-called the 5' RACE reads, giving one row per CDR3 protein. Of about 200,000 distinct CDR3 sequences in the sample, roughly 9.4% were seen once. Specimen: memory (CD45RO+) T cells sorted from blood. The source is a young woman in good health.

This clonotype was observed a handful of times. CDR3 DNA: TGTGCCAGCAGTTTAGATGTCAGGGTCCAAGAGACCCAGTACTTC. This codes for CASSLDVRVQETQYF. This chain links TRBV12-3 or TRBV12-4 with TRBJ2-5; tentative D call: TRBD1 (5 bases). CDR3 length equals 15 residues. The V gene lost 1 base and the J gene lost 1 base, with 10 bases spanning the gap.

The table lists this clonotype with a few counts. The chain employs TRBV18 and TRBJ2-2; TRBD2 agrees at 12 bases. V shed 5 bases, J shed 8 bases, and the junction held 9 bases outside the gene matches. Per the germline V gene, CDR1 is KGHSH and CDR2 is LQKENI. This CDR3 has 16 amino acids. The CDR3 DNA is TGTGCCAGCTCATTCGGACTAGCGGGGCCGATGGGGGAGCTGTTTTTT. Its protein is CASSFGLAGPMGELFF.

V gene TRBV7-2 combines with J gene TRBJ2-1; the D is unclear. The CDR3 covers 13 residues. The V gene lost 8 bases and the J gene lost 1 base, with 9 bases spanning the gap. Looked up from germline, CDR1 is SGHTA and CDR2 is FQGNSA. CDR3: CASRNLSYNEQFF. CDR3 nucleotide sequence: TGTGCCAGCCGCAACCTATCCTACAATGAGCAGTTCTTC. Full variable domain (missing parts from reference TRBV7-2 and TRBJ2-1): GAGVSQSPSNKVTEKGKDVELRCDPISGHTALYWYRQSLGQGLEFLIYFQGNSAPDKSGLPSDRFSAERTGGSVSTLTIQRTQQEDSAVYLCASRNLSYNEQFFGPGTRLTVL.

This clonotype has more than one count but fewer than ten. J is TRBJ2-7 and V is TRBV7-8; tentatively, D is TRBD2 (6 bases). Trimming left V 5 bases short and J 6 bases short, with 17 bases between. CDR3 length: 14 amino acids. Germline CDR1 is SGHVS and CDR2 is FQNEAQ. This CDR3 is CASSAWGGVSEQYF. CDR3 sequence (DNA): TGTGCCAGCAGCGCCTGGGGCGGGGTGAGCGAGCAGTACTTC.

The chain is built from TRBV27 and TRBJ2-3; D is unclear. Germline V lookup: CDR1 MNHEY, CDR2 SMNVEV (reference sequence). Trimming removed 9 bases from V and 5 bases from J, with 21 bases in between. The CDR3 is 15 residues long. Here the CDR3 DNA reads TGTGCCAGTAAAGCCACTGAAACCCAAAGAGATACGCAGTATTTT. This encodes CASKATETQRDTQYF.

The chain couples TRBV20-1 to TRBJ1-1; D unresolved. This CDR3 is built from 14 residues. Germline assignment: CDR1 DFQATT and CDR2 SNEGSKA (reference sequence). The CDR3 coding sequence is TGCAGCCCTCTAGGAGCGGCCGAGAACACTGAAGCTTTCTTT. Translating gives CSPLGAAENTEAFF.

V and J are TRBV29-1 and TRBJ2-7; 9 nucleotides align to TRBD1. Germline V lookup: CDR1 SQVTM, CDR2 ANQGSEA. Unmatched junction bases numbered 5, after V lost 6 bases and J lost 5 bases. This CDR3 spans 12 amino acids. CDR3: CSVNRGRNEQYF. In DNA, the CDR3 is TGCAGCGTAAACAGGGGGCGGAACGAGCAGTACTTC.

This clonotype was counted only a few times. J is TRBJ1-2 and V is TRBV6-5; D might be TRBD1 (5 bases). V lost 8 bases, J lost 8 bases, and 12 bases lay in between. Germline V gives CDR1 MNHEY, CDR2 SVGAGI. This CDR3 is built from 11 residues. The CDR3 DNA reads as TGTGCCAGCGGCCGCAGGGAAGGCTACACCTTC. It codes for CASGRREGYTF.

V is TRBV9 and J is TRBJ2-1, with 7 bases matching TRBD2. The CDR3 has 16 amino acids. V trimming: 0 bases; J trimming: 4 bases; junction bases outside the gene matches: 7. The germline V gene encodes CDR1 SGDLS and CDR2 YYNGEE. The CDR3 bases are TGTGCCAGCAGCGTAGCTGGGCTAGCGGATTACAATGAGCAGTTCTTC. It is translated as CASSVAGLADYNEQFF.

In this sample, this clonotype turned up many times. The chain couples TRBV19 to TRBJ2-1, with 7 bases that match TRBD1. The length of the CDR3 is 12 residues. The V gene end was trimmed by 3 bases and the J gene end by 12 bases; junction bases not matched to a gene: 5. From germline, CDR1 is LNHDA and CDR2 SQIVND (reference sequence). The CDR3 coding sequence is TGTGCCAGTAGTATCCAGGGGGAGAGGCAGTTCTTC. Translation: CASSIQGERQFF.

This chain uses TRBV11-2 with TRBJ2-7, with 7 bases matching TRBD2. Trimming removed 5 bases from V and 2 bases from J; junction bases left unmatched: 15. CDR3 length: 17 amino acids. CDR1 and CDR2 (germline): SGHAT, FQNNGV. As DNA, the CDR3 is TGTGCCAGCAGCATTACTCCTCGGAGCGGGGTCCCCTACGAGCAGTACTTC. This sequence encodes CASSITPRSGVPYEQYF.

The V call is TRBV20-1, the J call TRBJ2-1; D unclear. Trimming cost V 0 bases and J 0 bases, with 12 bases left between them. This CDR3 spans 16 amino acids. In germline, CDR1 is DFQATT, CDR2 SNEGSKA (reference sequence). The CDR3 loop reads CSARDLGLNSYNEQFF. The CDR3 DNA sequence: TGCAGTGCTAGAGATCTCGGGCTAAACTCCTACAATGAGCAGTTCTTC.

This clonotype was detected a few times. This chain joins TRBV10-1 and TRBJ1-3; possible D gene TRBD1, 5 bases. CDR3 length: 16 residues. CDR1 and CDR2 (germline): WNHNN, SYGVQD (reference sequence). V lost 7 bases and J lost 0, with 16 bases in between. The CDR3, as DNA: TGCGCCAGCACAGTCACAGGAGACCCCTCTGGAAACACCATATATTTT. Translating it yields CASTVTGDPSGNTIYF.

This clonotype was recorded a few times. The chain joins TRBV2 to TRBJ2-1; the D call may be TRBD1 or TRBD2 (5 bases each). Germline CDR1 SNHLY, CDR2 FYNNEI. This CDR3 is 13 amino acids long. V was shortened by 7 bases and J by 12 bases, with 19 bases between the two germline ends. CDR3 amino acids: CASIKGQGRGQFF. The CDR3 region has the DNA TGTGCCAGCATCAAGGGTCAGGGACGGGGGCAGTTCTTC.